This T cell receptor beta chain was sequenced in a study of CXCR3-negative and CXCR3-positive naive CD8 T cells (dated by TCRdb to about 2019). With respect to the entire study: In total, about 140 million TRB reads were obtained, or roughly 1.5 +/- 0.3 million reads per library. The diversity and physicochemical repertoire analyses included under 12 donors pooled from two independent experiments. TRBV-TRBJ cluster analysis included naive subsets from about five donors and memory cells from 3 donors.

In the germline V gene, CDR1 corresponds to SGHDT and CDR2 to YYEEEE. From the cysteine up to the phenylalanine, the CDR3 has a length of 16 residues. The DNA sequence is not available. Each CD8+ T cell subset was flow-sorted in triplicate, with over 250,000 cells per subset placed directly into RLT lysis buffer. Naive CD8+ T cells were defined stringently as CD45RO-CCR7+CD27+CD95- to exclude memory contaminants. Peripheral blood mononuclear cells were isolated from buffy coats by standard density gradient centrifugation. A FACSAria III was used to flow-sort naive CD8+ T cells into CXCR3-negative and CXCR3-positive populations. Total RNA was extracted from sorted cells using an RNeasy Mini Kit. With respect to this clonotype: No antigen is known for it.

The sequencer listed for this sample is NextSeq 550. The Human TCR Profiling Kit (MiLaboratory) was used to prepare UMI-labeled 5' RACE TRB cDNA libraries. cDNA synthesis used the entire amount of extracted RNA, and PCR amplification then used the entire amount of cDNA produced. Libraries were prepared in parallel with an identical number of PCR cycles. The authors' analysis ran thus. MIGEC and MiXCR extracted about 50,000 +/- 10,000 unique UMI-labeled TRB cDNA molecules per library, requiring at least two reads per UMI. On average, about 40,000 +/- 10,000 functional in-frame TRB CDR3 nucleotide clonotypes lacking stop codons were found per library. Diversity metrics, including normalized Shannon-Wiener and Chao1, were computed in VDJtools after downsampling to 5000 UMI-labeled TRB molecules per sample. For the central five CDR3 residues, VDJtools calculated physicochemical properties weighted by clonotype size, namely interaction energy, strength, volume and Kidera factor 4. TCRdb reprocessed the reads into one record per CDR3 protein sequence, lacking DNA. It is TCRdb's table, rather than the study itself, that gives the V and J calls and clone size. This sample's table contains around 92,000 distinct CDR3 sequences. Around 1.7% of the sample belongs to the ten largest clones.

General study outcomes and caveats: Repertoire diversity was comparably high in both naive subsets but much lower in memory CD8+ T cells. Because CXCR3 expression was partially decreased after cryopreservation, freshly isolated PBMCs were used for most assays. TRB CDR3s from CXCR3-positive naive cells showed higher hydrophobicity (lower Kidera factor 4), lower energy, and higher strength and volume indices than CXCR3-negative naive cells. Surface CD5, linked to self-reactivity in mice, was comparable between naive subsets; TCR interaction strength was therefore also inferred from TRB CDR3 physicochemical properties. Similar TRBV-TRBJ usage was shown by naive CXCR3-negative and CXCR3-positive cells from the same donor, whereas distinct patterns were shown by memory cells.

The receptor's source is a human donor in good health. Some clones in this sample may be carry-over from other donors' samples. Specimen: naive CXCR3- CD8+ T cells from blood. The cell subset or site label corresponds to: CD45RO-CCR7+CD27+CD95- naive CD8+ T cells lacking CXCR3 (TNR3-). This sequence uses TRBV5-6 and TRBJ2-1; TCRdb picks TRBD1, but there is no DNA to check that call. The CDR3 corresponds to CASSASDRANYNEQFF.